This T cell receptor beta chain derives from a study of shared clonotypes between healthy human individuals. Study-wide results and limits: When naive CD4 clonotypes were compared across several donors, around 4.6% were shared. The represented genetic and exposure-history diversity was limited by the small number of donors.

Notes on this clone: Its antigen remains unknown.

Per germline, CDR1 MGHRA and CDR2 YSYEKL. This CDR3 comprises 18 residues. With V trimmed by 6 bases and J by 5 bases, 14 bases remained unmatched. Genomic DNA (from each subset) was split evenly across several immunoSEQ plates. Repertoires were generated with immunoSEQ multiplex PCR, while TCRdb's copy carries only in-frame clones and drops some. The sample contains 2 million to 2.5 million clones, 92% of which appear only once. This rearrangement joins TRBV4-1 to TRBJ2-2, with TRBD2 matching over 11 bases. Sample: naive CD4+ T cells from PBMCs. Subset: CD45RA+ positively selected. The TCR originated in a man younger than 30 in good health. Some clones in this sample may be carry-over from other donors' samples. The CDR3 region is CASRNHFSGRARTGELFF. CDR3 in DNA: TGCGCCAGCAGAAACCATTTTAGCGGGAGGGCCCGTACCGGGGAGCTGTTTTTT.